Listed below are T cell receptor beta chains from one sample, sequenced in a study of blood T cells in healthy people across ages. TCRdb reanalysed the 5' RACE reads using MiXCR and keeps one entry per CDR3 protein. The data hold just under 750,000 distinct CDR3 sequences, with 22% observed a single time. The sample taken for sequencing was blood. These receptors were collected from a man in his 70s in good health. Each CDR3 is given with its conserved first and last residue. Each record gives: clone size, D gene, J gene, V gene, CDR3 protein, CDR3 DNA. A D gene is named only where the DNA matches it firmly. Clone size appears in some rows only: once, few, many, or a class for an expanded clone.

-	-	TRBJ2-5	TRBV19	CASSTGRLQETQYF	TGTGCCAGTAGTACCGGGCGCTTACAAGAGACCCAGTACTTC
many	-	TRBJ1-5	TRBV28	CASSSQPQHF	TGTGCCAGCAGTTCACAGCCCCAGCATTTT
few	-	TRBJ1-1	TRBV28	CASLRWGPLQNTEAFF	TGTGCCAGCCTACGGTGGGGTCCTCTTCAAAACACTGAAGCTTTCTTT
-	-	TRBJ1-2	TRBV29-1	CSVEADYGYTF	TGCAGCGTTGAAGCAGACTATGGCTACACCTTC
few	TRBD2	TRBJ2-2	TRBV12-3/TRBV12-4	CASSATSGRVTGELFF	TGTGCCAGCAGCGCTACTAGCGGGAGGGTCACCGGGGAGCTGTTTTTT
-	TRBD2	TRBJ2-7	TRBV6-5	CASKSGLAASYEQYF	TGTGCCAGCAAGTCGGGACTAGCGGCATCTTACGAGCAGTACTTC
-	-	TRBJ2-5	TRBV18	CASSPPPEGATQYF	TGTGCCAGCTCACCACCACCGGAAGGAGCGACCCAGTACTTC
-	TRBD2	TRBJ2-2	TRBV5-1	CASSPHSGGATGELFF	TGCGCCAGCAGCCCCCATAGCGGGGGGGCGACCGGGGAGCTGTTTTTT
-	-	TRBJ2-7	TRBV28	CASRLGTIYEQYF	TGTGCCAGCAGGTTAGGAACTATCTACGAGCAGTACTTC
-	TRBD2	TRBJ2-1	TRBV20-1	CSAWGGNEQFF	TGCAGTGCATGGGGGGGCAATGAGCAGTTCTTC
-	-	TRBJ1-6	TRBV11-2	CASSRAGSSSPLHF	TGTGCCAGCAGCCGCGCGGGGTCGAGTTCACCCCTCCACTTT
-	TRBD1	TRBJ1-5	TRBV6-5	CASSFGTGGLGQPQHF	TGTGCCAGCAGTTTTGGGACAGGGGGTTTGGGTCAGCCCCAGCATTTT
-	TRBD1	TRBJ2-1	TRBV6-2/TRBV6-3	CASSGPTGLTQFF	TGTGCCAGCAGCGGCCCGACAGGGTTAACACAGTTCTTC
-	TRBD2	TRBJ2-1	TRBV7-2	CASSPGGGYEQFF	TGTGCCAGCAGCCCGGGGGGAGGGTATGAGCAGTTCTTC
few	TRBD2	TRBJ2-5	TRBV6-2/TRBV6-3	CASTETVAGGQETQYF	TGTGCCAGCACCGAAACGGTAGCGGGAGGACAAGAGACCCAGTACTTC
-	-	TRBJ2-7	TRBV15	CATGLVDREQYF	TGTGCCACCGGTTTAGTTGACCGCGAGCAGTACTTC
few	-	TRBJ1-2	TRBV2	CAGLGTDVYGYTF	TGTGCCGGACTAGGGACGGACGTCTATGGCTACACCTTC